This T cell receptor (beta chain) was retrieved from a study of beta chain features in type 1 diabetes. Whole-study results and caveats: Type 1 diabetes patients showed a moderate but significant shortening of TCRB CDR3s in all four CD4+ subsets.

A note on this clone: No antigen is known for it.

Germline CDR1 reads SGHRS; CDR2 reads YFSETQ. This CDR3 region has 15 residues. The trim removed 1 base at V and 0 bases at J, leaving 2 bases unmatched. As every portion of the isolated RNA was reverse transcribed, the sequencing read expressed TCRB transcripts. Method: immunoSEQ multiplex PCR; TCRdb's copy keeps in-frame clones and lacks some. The sample shows some 290,000 clones, 20% to 25% of them seen only once. This chain connects TRBV5-1 to TRBJ2-3; 7 nucleotides agree with TRBD2. The sequenced sample was naive CD4+ T cells from blood. The receptor was derived from a woman aged 25-40 years with type 1 diabetes. CDR3 DNA: TGCGCCAGCAGCTTGAATAGCGGGAGCACAGATACGCAGTATTTT. Amino acid sequence: CASSLNSGSTDTQYF.